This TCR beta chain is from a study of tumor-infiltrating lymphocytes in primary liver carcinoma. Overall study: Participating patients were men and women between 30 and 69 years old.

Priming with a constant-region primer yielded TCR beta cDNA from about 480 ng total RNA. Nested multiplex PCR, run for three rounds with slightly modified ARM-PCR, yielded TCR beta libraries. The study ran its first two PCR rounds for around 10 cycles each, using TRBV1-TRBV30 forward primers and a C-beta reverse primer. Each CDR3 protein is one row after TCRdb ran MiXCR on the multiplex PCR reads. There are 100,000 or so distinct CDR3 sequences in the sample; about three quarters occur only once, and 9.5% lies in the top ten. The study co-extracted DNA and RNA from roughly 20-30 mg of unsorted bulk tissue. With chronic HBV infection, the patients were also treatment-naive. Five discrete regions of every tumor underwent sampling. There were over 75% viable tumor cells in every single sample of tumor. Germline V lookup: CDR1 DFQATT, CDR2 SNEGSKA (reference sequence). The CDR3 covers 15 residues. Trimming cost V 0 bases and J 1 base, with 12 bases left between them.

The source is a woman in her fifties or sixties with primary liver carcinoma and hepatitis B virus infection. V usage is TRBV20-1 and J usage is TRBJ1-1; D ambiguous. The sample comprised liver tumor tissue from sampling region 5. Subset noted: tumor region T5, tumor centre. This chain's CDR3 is CSARDGRQTNTEAFF. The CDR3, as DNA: TGCAGTGCTAGAGATGGGAGGCAGACGAACACTGAAGCTTTCTTT.